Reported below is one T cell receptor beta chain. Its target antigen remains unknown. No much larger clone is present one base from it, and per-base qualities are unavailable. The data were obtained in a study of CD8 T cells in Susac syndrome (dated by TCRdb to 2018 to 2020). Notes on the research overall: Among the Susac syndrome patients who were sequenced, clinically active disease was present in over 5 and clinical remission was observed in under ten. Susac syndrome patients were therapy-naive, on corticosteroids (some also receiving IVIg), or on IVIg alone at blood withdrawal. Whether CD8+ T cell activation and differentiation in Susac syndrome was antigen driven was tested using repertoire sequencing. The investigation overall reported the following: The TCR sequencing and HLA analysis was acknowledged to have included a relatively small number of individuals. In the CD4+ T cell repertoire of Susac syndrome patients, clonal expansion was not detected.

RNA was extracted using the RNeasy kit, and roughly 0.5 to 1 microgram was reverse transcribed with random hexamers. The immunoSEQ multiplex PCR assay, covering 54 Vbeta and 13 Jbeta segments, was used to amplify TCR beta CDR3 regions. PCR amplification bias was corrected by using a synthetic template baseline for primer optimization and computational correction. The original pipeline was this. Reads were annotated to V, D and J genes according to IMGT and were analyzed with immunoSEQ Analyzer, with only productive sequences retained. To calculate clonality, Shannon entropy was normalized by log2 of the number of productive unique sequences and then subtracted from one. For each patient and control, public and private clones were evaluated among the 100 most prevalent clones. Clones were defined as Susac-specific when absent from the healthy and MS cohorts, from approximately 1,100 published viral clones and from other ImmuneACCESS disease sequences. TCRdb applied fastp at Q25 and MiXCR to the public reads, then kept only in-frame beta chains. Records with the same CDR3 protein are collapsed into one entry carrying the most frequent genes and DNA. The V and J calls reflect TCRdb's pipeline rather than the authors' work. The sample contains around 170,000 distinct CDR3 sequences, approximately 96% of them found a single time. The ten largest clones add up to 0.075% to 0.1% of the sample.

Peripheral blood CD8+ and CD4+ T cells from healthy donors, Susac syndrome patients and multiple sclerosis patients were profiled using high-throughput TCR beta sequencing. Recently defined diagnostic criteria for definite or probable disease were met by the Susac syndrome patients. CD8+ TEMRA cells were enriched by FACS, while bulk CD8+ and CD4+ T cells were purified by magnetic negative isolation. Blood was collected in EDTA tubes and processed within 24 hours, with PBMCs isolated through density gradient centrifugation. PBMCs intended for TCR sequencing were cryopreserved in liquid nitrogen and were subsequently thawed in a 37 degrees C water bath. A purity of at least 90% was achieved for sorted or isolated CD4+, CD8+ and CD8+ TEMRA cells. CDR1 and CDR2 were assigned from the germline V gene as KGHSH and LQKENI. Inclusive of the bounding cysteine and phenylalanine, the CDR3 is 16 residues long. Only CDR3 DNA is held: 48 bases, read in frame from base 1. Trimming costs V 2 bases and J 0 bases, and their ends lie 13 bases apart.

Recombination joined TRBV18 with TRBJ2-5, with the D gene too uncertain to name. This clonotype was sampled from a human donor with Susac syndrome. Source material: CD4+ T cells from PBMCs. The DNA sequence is TGTGCCAGCTCACCAATCCACACCGCCGACCAAGAGACCCAGTACTTC. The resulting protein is CASSPIHTADQETQYF.